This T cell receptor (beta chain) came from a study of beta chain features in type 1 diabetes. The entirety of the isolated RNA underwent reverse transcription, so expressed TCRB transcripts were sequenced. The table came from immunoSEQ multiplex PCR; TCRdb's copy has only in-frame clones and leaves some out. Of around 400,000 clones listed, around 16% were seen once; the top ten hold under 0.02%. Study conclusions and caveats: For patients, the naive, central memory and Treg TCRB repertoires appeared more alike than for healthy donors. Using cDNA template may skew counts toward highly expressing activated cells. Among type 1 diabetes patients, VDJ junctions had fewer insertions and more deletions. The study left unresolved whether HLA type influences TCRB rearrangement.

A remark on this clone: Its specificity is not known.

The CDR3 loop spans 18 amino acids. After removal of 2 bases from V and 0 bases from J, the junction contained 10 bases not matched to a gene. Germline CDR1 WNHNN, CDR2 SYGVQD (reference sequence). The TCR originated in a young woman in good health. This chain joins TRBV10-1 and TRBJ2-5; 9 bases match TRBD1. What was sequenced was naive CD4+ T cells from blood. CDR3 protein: CASSEARGTGRNQETQYF. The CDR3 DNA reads TGCGCCAGCAGTGAGGCCAGGGGGACAGGGAGAAACCAAGAGACCCAGTACTTC.